The sequence of this T cell receptor beta chain was determined in a study of OX40 agonist ivuxolimab in advanced cancers. Study summary: Patients were dosed intravenously with ivuxolimab at 0.01 to 10 mg/kg every 2 weeks. With a range of roughly 20 to 85, age averaged 60 years, and around 80% were male. The study, taken as a whole, reports: On average, a greater number of expanded clones characterised CD8+ T cells relative to CD4+. Both CD4+ and CD8+ T cell populations in blood had undergone clonal expansion by week 6 at 0.1 to 3.0 mg/kg.

Worth noting for this clone: The antigen is not known.

The table came from immunoSEQ multiplex PCR; TCRdb's copy has only in-frame clones and leaves some out. The repertoire holds some 150,000 clones, with approximately 94% as singletons. CDR1 is LNHDA and CDR2 is SQIVND in the germline V gene (reference sequence). This CDR3 is built from 13 residues. V lost 3 bases and J lost 9; bases outside the gene matches: 0. The sequenced sample was CD4+ or CD8+ T cells sorted from blood, obtained in a trial of the OX40 agonist ivuxolimab. The sequence came from an adult with an advanced solid tumor such as melanoma, head and neck, liver or kidney cancer. V gene TRBV19 combines with J gene TRBJ1-6; 9 bases line up with TRBD1. DNA for the CDR3: TGTGCCAGTAGTATGACAGGGGGTTCACCCCTCCACTTT. Residues: CASSMTGGSPLHF. Variable domain in full (rest from reference TRBV19 and TRBJ1-6): DGGITQSPKYLFRKEGQNVTLSCEQNLNHDAMYWYRQDPGQGLRLIYYSQIVNDFQKGDIAEGYSVSREKKESFPLTVTSAQKNPTAFYLCASSMTGGSPLHFGNGTRLTVT.